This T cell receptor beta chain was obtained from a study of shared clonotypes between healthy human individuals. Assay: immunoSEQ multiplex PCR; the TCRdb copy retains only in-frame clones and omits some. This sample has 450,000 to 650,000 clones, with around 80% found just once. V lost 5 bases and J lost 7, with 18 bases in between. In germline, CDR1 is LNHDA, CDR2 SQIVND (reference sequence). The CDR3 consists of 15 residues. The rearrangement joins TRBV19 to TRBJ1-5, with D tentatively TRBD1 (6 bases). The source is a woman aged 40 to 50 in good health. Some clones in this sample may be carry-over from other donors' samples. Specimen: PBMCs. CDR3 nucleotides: TGTGCCAGTAGTGACAGTGGGGGGCGAGGCCAGCCCCAGCATTTT. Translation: CASSDSGGRGQPQHF.